The sequence of this TCR beta chain was determined in a study of blood T cell repertoires in COVID-19. Turning to the study itself: There were acute and convalescent COVID-19 samples, and they came from the United States, Italy and Spain. PBMCs, B-cell-depleted T cells, or T cells provided the cDNA or gDNA that made up the material.

With V trimmed by 5 bases and J by 1 base, 2 bases remained unmatched. The CDR3 has 14 amino acids. Germline V gives CDR1 MNHEY, CDR2 SMNVEV (reference sequence). It was during active infection that Seattle patients were enrolled and then longitudinally followed. In the authors' workflow: Amplification with reference gene primers provided the estimates of nucleated cell counts. TCRdb's copy holds only in-frame clones and misses some; the assay was immunoSEQ multiplex PCR. V and J calls and clone size are given by that table; D and trimming were obtained from the DNA. Here the sample spans some 180,000 clones, over 75% being singletons.

The sequencing input was peripheral blood. The rearrangement joins TRBV27 to TRBJ1-2; 9 bases line up with TRBD1. The source is a man in his fifties or sixties with COVID-19, enrolled during active disease. The DNA of the CDR3 is TGTGCCAGCAGTCCGGACAGGGGTAACTATGGCTACACCTTC. Translating it yields CASSPDRGNYGYTF.